Listed here is a single T cell receptor (beta chain). The sample belongs to a study of cytomegalovirus exposure and HLA in healthy donors. In the study overall: Within the Caucasian-associated ancestry cluster were 81% of the approximately 400 genotyped donors.

The PCR contained 60 Vbeta and 13 Jbeta primers. Libraries were prepared by immunoSEQ multiplex PCR; TCRdb keeps only in-frame clonotypes and omits some of them. The repertoire holds approximately 91,000 clones, 60% to 75% seen once, with less than 1.5% in the top ten. The TCR originated in a female donor in good health and CMV-seronegative. The sample was PBMCs.

The CDR3 loop is CASSFRMGRWTEAFF. CDR3 nucleotides: TGTGCCAGCAGCTTTAGGATGGGCAGATGGACTGAAGCTTTCTTT. The chain has TRBV7-8 and TRBJ1-1; no clear D. The germline V gene encodes CDR1 SGHVS and CDR2 FQNEAQ. V was shortened by 3 bases and J by 5 bases, with 16 bases between the two germline ends. This CDR3 has 15 residues. The full variable domain, completed using reference TRBV7-8 and TRBJ1-1, is GAGVSQSPRYKVAKRGQDVALRCDPISGHVSLFWYQQALGQGPEFLTYFQNEAQLDKSGLPSDRFFAERPEGSVSTLKIQRTQQEDSAVYLCASSFRMGRWTEAFFGQGTRLTVV.